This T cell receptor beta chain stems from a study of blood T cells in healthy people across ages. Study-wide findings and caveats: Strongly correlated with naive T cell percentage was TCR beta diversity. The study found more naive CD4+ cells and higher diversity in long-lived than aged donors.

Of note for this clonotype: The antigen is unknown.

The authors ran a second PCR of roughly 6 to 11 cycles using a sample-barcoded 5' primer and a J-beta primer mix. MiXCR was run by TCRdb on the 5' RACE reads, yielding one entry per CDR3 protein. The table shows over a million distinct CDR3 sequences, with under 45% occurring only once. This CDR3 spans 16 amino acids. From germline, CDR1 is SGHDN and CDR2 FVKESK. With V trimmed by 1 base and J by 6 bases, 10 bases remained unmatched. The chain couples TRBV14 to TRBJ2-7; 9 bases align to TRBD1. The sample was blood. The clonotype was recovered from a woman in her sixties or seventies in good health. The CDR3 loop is CASSQVPGQGTGEQYF. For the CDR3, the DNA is TGTGCCAGCAGCCAAGTCCCGGGACAGGGTACGGGCGAGCAGTACTTC.